This T cell receptor beta chain was captured in a study of blood T cell repertoires in COVID-19. Study summary: Collection of acute and convalescent COVID-19 samples took place in the United States, Italy and Spain. PBMCs, B-cell-depleted T cells, or T cells provided the cDNA or gDNA that made up the material.

Original processing notes: Estimation of nucleated cell counts was performed using reference gene primer amplification. Some clones are missing from TCRdb's copy, which holds only in-frame ones; the method was immunoSEQ multiplex PCR. V and J calls and clone size are as listed in that table; D and trimming were resolved from the DNA. The data show around 150,000 clones, with around 84% seen just once and about 3.5% held by the top ten. Per germline, CDR1 SGHDN and CDR2 FVKESK. The V gene end was trimmed by 6 bases and the J gene end by 1 base; junction bases not matched to a gene: 4. The CDR3 is made up of 15 amino acids.

This TCR derives from a human donor with acute or convalescent COVID-19. The donor label of this sample is uncertain. Sequences were obtained from peripheral blood. The chain is built from TRBV14 and TRBJ2-2, with 8 bases identical to TRBD1. CDR3 DNA sequence: TGTGCCAGCAGAGGGACAGGCTTGAACACCGGGGAGCTGTTTTTT. Translated, it gives CASRGTGLNTGELFF.